This T cell receptor beta chain was profiled in a study of T cell responses to AZD1222 COVID-19 vaccine. This clone was counted a few times. Method: immunoSEQ multiplex PCR; TCRdb's copy keeps in-frame clones and lacks some. Found here are roughly 83,000 clones, roughly 83% of them singletons; the top ten hold more than 8.5%. CDR1 DFQATT and CDR2 SNEGSKA come from the germline V gene (reference sequence). Trimming removed 1 base from V and 6 bases from J, with 6 bases in between. CDR3 length: 11 amino acids. The sequenced sample was peripheral blood, obtained on day 0 of AZD1222 vaccination. This sequence originates from an adult in good health. The rearrangement links TRBV20-1 to TRBJ1-1; D is possibly TRBD1 (5 bases). CDR3 DNA sequence: TGCAGTGCTAGAGGGGGCCCTGAAGCTTTCTTT. Translation: CSARGGPEAFF.